This T cell receptor beta chain was recovered during a study of cytomegalovirus exposure and HLA in healthy donors. Study-wide findings and caveats: The authors reported that TCR beta sequences could predict HLA-A and HLA-B alleles. These predictions were accurate for most subjects in the first cohort. It was reported in a later analysis that an Asian-associated ancestry cluster showed fewer N-insertions than the roughly 670-donor mean.

This clone occurred a few times. Antigen specificity is unknown. PCR involved 60 Vbeta and 13 Jbeta primers. Original analysis: Later, some 79 million unique TCR beta chains were counted in an analysis, and about 10 million of them were shared. Sequencing was performed with immunoSEQ multiplex PCR; in TCRdb, only in-frame clones are kept and a portion is missing. The V and J calls and clone size were taken over from that table, and D and trimming were inferred from the DNA. The table has roughly 150,000 clones, about 80% seen once. Though nominally healthy at sampling, donors likely had unrecorded immune exposures. Germline assignment: CDR1 MRHNA and CDR2 SNTAGT. The CDR3 contains 14 residues. V trimming: 5 bases; J trimming: 6 bases; junction bases outside the gene matches: 5.

The sequence was collected from a man aged 25 to 45 in good health. This rearrangement joins TRBV6-4 to TRBJ2-1; 9 nucleotides match TRBD1. The source material was PBMCs. The CDR3 bases are TGTGCCAGCAGTCCGGGACAGGGTGGCAATGAGCAGTTCTTC. Its protein product is CASSPGQGGNEQFF.